This T cell receptor beta chain comes out of a study of regulatory T cells in long-lasting Graves disease. This clonotype has only a few counts. Through Arm-PCR of CDR3 regions and iRepertoire HTBI primers, TCR beta libraries were built. MiXCR, applied by TCRdb to the multiplex PCR reads, yields one record per CDR3 protein. The data hold 550,000 to 650,000 distinct CDR3 sequences, with approximately 16% observed a single time. Time point denoted: newly diagnosed GD, antithyroid drugs for less than 3 months. PBMC RNA was the source of the TCR library. V lost 0 bases to trimming and J lost 7 bases, with 7 bases between them. The CDR3 runs to 14 residues. The V gene's germline CDR1 is LGHDT and CDR2 YNNKEL (reference sequence). The same specimen was also included in a second study, on T cells in Graves' hyperthyroidism and ophthalmopathy. That work adds: Graves' hyperthyroidism was deemed stable absent ophthalmopathy progression within 18 months.

Sequences were derived from peripheral blood mononuclear cells (PBMCs), sampled at new diagnosis, from a patient treated with antithyroid drugs. The sequence was collected from a young man with Graves disease. The V gene is TRBV3-1, the J gene TRBJ1-6; unclear D gene. The CDR3 here is CASSQDRVNSPLHF. Here the CDR3 DNA reads TGTGCCAGCAGCCAAGATCGGGTGAATTCACCCCTCCACTTT.